Below are 28 T cell receptor beta chains sequenced from a single sample in a study of control samples from healthy donors and cancer patients. Method: immunoSEQ multiplex PCR; TCRdb's copy keeps in-frame clones and lacks some. The repertoire holds around 140,000 clones, with around 94% as singletons. The specimen sequenced was blood. All receptors derive from a man between 35 and 55 years old in good health.

The rearrangement joins TRBV18 to TRBJ2-5; the D call may be TRBD1 or TRBD2 (5 bases each). Per the germline V gene, CDR1 is KGHSH and CDR2 is LQKENI. The germline V and J ends were trimmed by 7 bases and 5 bases, with 11 bases remaining between them. The CDR3 is made up of 12 amino acids. The CDR3 coding sequence is TGTGCCAGCTGGCAGGGCGGGGAGACCCAGTACTTC. Translating it yields CASWQGGETQYF. Full variable domain (rest looked up from reference TRBV18 and TRBJ2-5): NAGVMQNPRHLVRRRGQEARLRCSPMKGHSHVYWYRQLPEEGLKFMVYLQKENIIDESGMPKERFSAEFPKEGPSILRIQQVVRGDSAAYFCASWQGGETQYFGPGTRLLVL.

The chain uses TRBV5-1 and TRBJ1-1; D is possibly TRBD1 (5 bases). The CDR3 has 16 amino acids. Germline lookup yields CDR1 SGHRS and CDR2 YFSETQ. V shed 5 bases and J shed 4 bases, with 21 bases lying between them. This chain's CDR3 is CASSQISAGALTEAFF. The CDR3 nucleotides are TGCGCCAGCAGTCAGATTTCGGCTGGGGCGCTCACTGAAGCTTTCTTT.

J is TRBJ2-1 and V is TRBV6-6; no firm D call. Germline V gene data show CDR1 as MNHNY and CDR2 as SVGAGI (reference sequence). The CDR3 covers 16 residues. Trimming removed 1 base from V and 5 bases from J, with 15 bases in between. DNA of the CDR3: TGTGCCAGCAGTTACTTGGCGGTCGGGTTTGACAATGAGCAGTTCTTC. It is translated as CASSYLAVGFDNEQFF.

The rearrangement joins TRBV25-1 to TRBJ1-1, with D possibly TRBD1 on 6 matching bases. V was shortened by 6 bases and J by 5 bases, with 13 bases between the two germline ends. This CDR3 spans 13 amino acids. CDR1 is MGHDK, CDR2 SYGVNS, per germline. The CDR3 loop is CASREGGWTEAFF. The CDR3 DNA sequence: TGTGCCAGCAGGGAGGGGGGTTGGACTGAAGCTTTCTTT.

This clone was observed a single time. The rearrangement links TRBV28 to TRBJ1-4, with D hard to call. Germline V gene data show CDR1 as MDHEN and CDR2 as SYDVKM. The CDR3 is 13 residues long. The V and J ends lost 4 bases and 7 bases respectively, with 10 bases between them. The CDR3 loop reads CASSSRTVEKLFF. CDR3 DNA: TGTGCCAGCAGTTCCCGGACCGTTGAAAAACTGTTTTTT.

The chain employs TRBV6-4 and TRBJ1-1; the match to TRBD1 covers 8 bases. The CDR3 consists of 15 residues. Per germline, CDR1 MRHNA and CDR2 SNTAGT. V lost 3 bases to trimming and J lost 0 bases; unmatched junction nucleotides: 3. CDR3: CASSESGGMNTEAFF. The CDR3 DNA follows: TGTGCCAGCAGTGAGTCAGGGGGCATGAACACTGAAGCTTTCTTT.

The chain links TRBV14 to TRBJ2-1; TRBD1 matches 9 bases. V was pared by 2 bases and J by 2 bases, with 10 bases of the junction left unmatched. Germline V lookup: CDR1 SGHDN, CDR2 FVKESK. CDR3 length: 18 amino acids. CDR3 coding DNA: TGTGCCAGCAGCCAACAGGCATTCGGGACAGGGACCTACAATGAGCAGTTCTTC. Residues: CASSQQAFGTGTYNEQFF.

The chain employs TRBV9 and TRBJ2-2; D is ambiguous. V lost 3 bases and J 2 bases, leaving 11 bases between the germline ends. Germline lookup yields CDR1 SGDLS and CDR2 YYNGEE. The CDR3 runs 15 residues. CDR3: CASSAADGNTGELFF. In DNA form, the CDR3 reads TGTGCCAGCAGCGCCGCGGACGGTAACACCGGGGAGCTGTTTTTT.

This chain connects TRBV24-1 to TRBJ1-2, with D perhaps TRBD1 (5 bases). The V and J ends lost 8 bases and 3 bases respectively, with 12 bases between them. This CDR3 has 13 residues. CDR1 and CDR2 (germline): KGHDR, SFDVKD. CDR3: CATKRLGDYGYTF. The CDR3 nucleotides are TGTGCCACCAAACGGCTGGGGGACTATGGCTACACCTTC.

The chain uses TRBV28 and TRBJ1-1; the D is unclear. Germline V CDR1 and CDR2: MDHEN, SYDVKM. The CDR3 consists of 12 residues. V was cut by 5 bases and J by 11 bases, with 15 bases left in between. The CDR3: CASSPLGVEAFF. DNA of the CDR3: TGTGCCAGCAGTCCCCTAGGAGTCGAGGCTTTCTTT.

The rearrangement uses TRBV7-9 and TRBJ1-5, with D maybe TRBD1 (5 bases). V was shortened by 5 bases and J by 5 bases, with 16 bases between the two germline ends. The length of the CDR3 is 15 residues. Germline CDR1 SEHNR, CDR2 FQNEAQ (reference sequence). The CDR3 sequence is CASSAWDGRDQPQHF. As DNA, the CDR3 is TGTGCCAGCAGCGCTTGGGACGGTAGGGATCAGCCCCAGCATTTT.

This rearrangement joins TRBV5-6 to TRBJ2-7; D might be TRBD2 (5 bases). CDR1 SGHDT and CDR2 YYEEEE come from the germline V gene. The CDR3 is 12 residues long. V shed 6 bases and J shed 5 bases, with 12 bases lying between them. CDR3 sequence reads: CASNRGLDEQYF. CDR3 sequence (DNA): TGTGCCAGCAACCGAGGGTTAGACGAGCAGTACTTC.

The chain recombines TRBV5-4 with TRBJ1-2; D may be TRBD1 (5 bases). V lost 4 bases and J lost 7, with 20 bases in between. From germline, CDR1 is SGHNT and CDR2 YYREEE (reference sequence). The CDR3 has 15 amino acids. The CDR3 protein is CASSPAGVGHGGYTF. CDR3 sequence (DNA): TGTGCCAGCAGCCCTGCTGGTGTGGGGCACGGTGGCTACACCTTC.

CDR3 nucleotide sequence: TGCGCCAGCAGTCAGGGACTAGCGGGACAAGAGACCCAGTACTTC. This encodes CASSQGLAGQETQYF. The chain joins TRBV5-1 to TRBJ2-5; 13 bases map to TRBD2. The V gene end was trimmed by 5 bases and the J gene end by 2 bases; junction bases not matched to a gene: 3. The CDR3 runs to 15 residues. Germline V CDR1 and CDR2: SGHRS, YFSETQ.

The V and J genes are TRBV11-2 and TRBJ2-1, with D unclear. V was trimmed by 1 base and J by 4 bases, leaving 14 bases between them. CDR1 and CDR2 (germline): SGHAT, FQNNGV. The CDR3 length is 16 residues. The CDR3 here is CASSLALTRLYNEQFF. CDR3 bases: TGTGCCAGCAGCTTAGCCCTGACCCGACTTTACAATGAGCAGTTCTTC.

This chain joins TRBV5-1 and TRBJ1-2, with 9 bases aligning to TRBD1. Looked up from germline, CDR1 is SGHRS and CDR2 is YFSETQ. Trimming cost V 2 bases and J 2 bases; bases outside gene matches: 16. The CDR3 extends over 19 amino acids. Here the CDR3 DNA reads TGCGCCAGCAGCTTCCGGTCCGGGACAGGGCCTGGAAGGAACTATGGCTACACCTTC. The encoded protein is CASSFRSGTGPGRNYGYTF.

The chain uses TRBV11-2 and TRBJ2-3, with D possibly TRBD2 on 5 matching bases. The CDR3 consists of 11 residues. Germline CDR1 and CDR2: SGHAT and FQNNGV. V lost 1 base, J lost 10 bases, and 6 bases lay in between. The CDR3 region is CASSLARAQYF. Here the CDR3 DNA reads TGTGCCAGCAGCTTAGCGAGGGCGCAGTATTTT.

This clone was detected once. The CDR3 protein is CASSLVTAFGELFF. The CDR3 nucleotides are TGTGCCAGCAGCTTGGTTACGGCGTTCGGGGAGCTGTTTTTT. The rearrangement links TRBV5-6 to TRBJ2-2; D remains unclear. CDR1 is SGHDT and CDR2 is YYEEEE in the germline V gene. The V end lost 0 bases, the J end lost 7 bases, and 10 bases lay between the germline ends. The CDR3 length is 14 residues.

The chain links TRBV24-1 to TRBJ2-5, with 7 nucleotides matching TRBD2. In germline, CDR1 is KGHDR, CDR2 SFDVKD. The CDR3 length is 16 residues. V shed 5 bases, J shed 5 bases, and the junction held 13 bases outside the gene matches. CDR3 nucleotides: TGTGCCACCAGTGGGGTAGCGGGCCCTCACTCTGAGACCCAGTACTTC. Translating gives CATSGVAGPHSETQYF.

The rearrangement uses TRBV4-1 and TRBJ1-2; D remains unclear. The CDR3 sequence is 15 residues long. Germline V lookup: CDR1 MGHRA, CDR2 YSYEKL. V lost 0 bases, J lost 5 bases, and 13 bases lay in between. This CDR3 is CASSQDLGLVYGYTF. In DNA form, the CDR3 reads TGCGCCAGCAGCCAAGATCTGGGGTTAGTTTATGGCTACACCTTC.

The chain uses TRBV6-5 and TRBJ2-7; TRBD1 agrees at 7 bases. The V gene end was trimmed by 4 bases and the J gene end by 1 base; junction bases not matched to a gene: 4. This CDR3 is 14 amino acids long. Germline V lookup: CDR1 MNHEY, CDR2 SVGAGI. The DNA of the CDR3 is TGTGCCAGCAGTTTGGGACAGTTTTCCTACGAGCAGTACTTC. This gives the protein CASSLGQFSYEQYF.

The V and J genes are TRBV14 and TRBJ1-5; D ambiguous. V lost 0 bases to trimming and J lost 5 bases, with 14 bases between them. The CDR3 length is 16 residues. The germline CDR1 and CDR2 sequences are SGHDN and FVKESK. CDR3 bases: TGTGCCAGCAGCCAAGAAAGTTGGCCCGAAGATCAGCCCCAGCATTTT. Amino acids: CASSQESWPEDQPQHF.

This chain links TRBV24-1 with TRBJ1-5; TRBD1 might be the D (5 bases). Germline lookup yields CDR1 KGHDR and CDR2 SFDVKD. This CDR3 has 14 residues. Trimming shortened V by 11 bases and J by 3 bases, and 16 bases separated the two germline ends. The CDR3 reads CASRPDSLNQPQHF. For the CDR3, the DNA is TGTGCCAGCCGACCCGACAGCCTCAATCAGCCCCAGCATTTT.

This chain uses TRBV28 with TRBJ1-1; D might be TRBD1 (5 bases). The CDR3 consists of 11 residues. V dropped 6 bases and J dropped 10 bases, with 12 bases sitting between them. The V gene's germline CDR1 is MDHEN and CDR2 SYDVKM. This CDR3 is CASRHAGGAFF. The CDR3 region has the DNA TGTGCCAGCAGACACGCGGGGGGAGCTTTCTTT.

The chain is built from TRBV3-1 (or the pseudogene TRBV3-2) and TRBJ1-2, with D possibly being TRBD1 (6 bases). Looked up from germline, CDR1 is LGHDT and CDR2 is YNNKEL (reference sequence). CDR3 length: 19 amino acids. V was clipped by 0 bases and J by 3 bases, with 23 bases between them. The CDR3 bases are TGTGCCAGCAGCCAAGATCTTAGAGCAGGGGATTTTCAGGACTATGGCTACACCTTC. Translating gives CASSQDLRAGDFQDYGYTF.

V and J are TRBV9 and TRBJ2-1, with D perhaps assigned TRBD1 or TRBD2 (6 bases each). This CDR3 contains 17 residues. CDR1 is SGDLS, CDR2 YYNGEE, per germline. V was clipped by 4 bases and J by 5 bases, with 22 bases between them. The CDR3 coding sequence is TGTGCCAGCAGCCCTAGGGGGACTCTCCTGGGGGACAATGAGCAGTTCTTC. Encoded protein: CASSPRGTLLGDNEQFF.

This chain uses TRBV25-1 with TRBJ2-7; no clear D gene. CDR3 length: 14 amino acids. The V gene lost 3 bases and the J gene lost 4 bases, with 13 bases spanning the gap. Per the germline V gene, CDR1 is MGHDK and CDR2 is SYGVNS. The CDR3 DNA follows: TGTGCCAGCAGTGATAGTACCGAATTGTACGAGCAGTACTTC. Its protein product is CASSDSTELYEQYF.

The chain joins TRBV7-9 to TRBJ1-5; tentative D call: TRBD1 (5 bases). The CDR3 totals 18 residues. Deletions cut 3 bases from V and 6 bases from J, with 24 bases between. CDR1 is SEHNR and CDR2 is FQNEAQ in the germline V gene (reference sequence). CDR3 in DNA: TGTGCCAGCAGCTTTAATCGCCCCGGGGCAGGAAGGACTCAGCCCCAGCATTTT. It yields the protein CASSFNRPGAGRTQPQHF. The whole variable domain, remainder taken from reference TRBV7-9 and TRBJ1-5, is DTGVSQNPRHKITKRGQNVTFRCDPISEHNRLYWYRQTLGQGPEFLTYFQNEAQLEKSRLLSDRFSAERPKGSFSTLEIQRTEQGDSAMYLCASSFNRPGAGRTQPQHFGDGTRLSIL.